This T cell receptor beta chain was observed in a study of T-cell memory formation after mild COVID-19. TCRdb itself ran the 5' RACE reads through MiXCR, one entry per CDR3 protein. The data contain hundreds of thousands of distinct CDR3 sequences, 28% of them singletons. Trimming pared 4 bases from V and 5 bases from J, leaving 14 bases between. The CDR3 is 14 residues long. Per germline, CDR1 SGHTA and CDR2 FQGNSA. The sequencing sample was made of PBMCs or a T cell subset sorted from them (not recorded which). This TCR was recovered from an adult woman who had mild COVID-19 (a few samples of this study predate the infection). Cell type and time point are not known. The rearrangement joins TRBV7-2 to TRBJ2-5; unclear D gene. CDR3 region: CASSSTYTVETQYF. The DNA for the CDR3 is TGTGCCAGCAGCTCAACCTACACGGTGGAGACCCAGTACTTC.